The clone carrying this TCR beta chain was recorded a few times. Its specificity is not known. The record originates from a study of T cell repertoires in cytomegalovirus infection. About the research overall: Public signatures in TCR beta pointed to CMV infection and matching HLA type. Study results and caveats: Carriage of CMV together with the relevant HLA was identifiable through cumulative public TCR beta family frequency. HLA-C-restricted TCR beta clonotypes specific for CMV led the ex vivo response.

TCRdb recomputed calls from the reads with MiXCR, one row per CDR3 protein. The sample includes 200,000 to 300,000 distinct CDR3 sequences, 9.1% of them seen just once. V lost 0 bases, J lost 7 bases, and 10 bases lay in between. The CDR3 covers 15 residues. CDR1 and CDR2 from the germline V gene are SGHDN and FVKESK. Sequencing was carried out using PBMCs. The TCR sequence derives from a human donor in good health (CMV status not recorded). Some clones in this sample may be carry-over from other donors' samples. This chain links TRBV14 with TRBJ1-6; unclear D gene. The CDR3 sequence: CASSQDVGMNSPLHF. CDR3 coding DNA: TGTGCCAGCAGCCAAGATGTGGGCATGAATTCACCCCTCCACTTT.